This TCR beta chain is from a study of response to subunit inactivated influenza vaccine. Study results and caveats: Each seasonal influenza vaccination recruits few new T cells, the authors suggested.

There are a few counts of this clonotype. Its target is unknown. The V gene's germline CDR1 is LGHDT and CDR2 YNNKEL (reference sequence). Trimming stripped 6 bases from V and 6 bases from J, with 12 bases between. The CDR3 totals 12 residues. TCRdb reanalysed the RT-PCR reads using MiXCR and keeps one entry per CDR3 protein. Among roughly 500,000 distinct CDR3 sequences listed, roughly 23% were seen once. The sample consisted of CD4+ T cells sorted from PBMCs, taken 5 to 6 days after vaccination. The TCR comes from a man aged 50 to 59 who received an inactivated influenza vaccine. The chain is built from TRBV3-1 and TRBJ2-7; no firm D call. In DNA form, the CDR3 reads TGTGCCAGCAGGGCCGGACGTAGCGAGCAGTACTTC. Translation: CASRAGRSEQYF.